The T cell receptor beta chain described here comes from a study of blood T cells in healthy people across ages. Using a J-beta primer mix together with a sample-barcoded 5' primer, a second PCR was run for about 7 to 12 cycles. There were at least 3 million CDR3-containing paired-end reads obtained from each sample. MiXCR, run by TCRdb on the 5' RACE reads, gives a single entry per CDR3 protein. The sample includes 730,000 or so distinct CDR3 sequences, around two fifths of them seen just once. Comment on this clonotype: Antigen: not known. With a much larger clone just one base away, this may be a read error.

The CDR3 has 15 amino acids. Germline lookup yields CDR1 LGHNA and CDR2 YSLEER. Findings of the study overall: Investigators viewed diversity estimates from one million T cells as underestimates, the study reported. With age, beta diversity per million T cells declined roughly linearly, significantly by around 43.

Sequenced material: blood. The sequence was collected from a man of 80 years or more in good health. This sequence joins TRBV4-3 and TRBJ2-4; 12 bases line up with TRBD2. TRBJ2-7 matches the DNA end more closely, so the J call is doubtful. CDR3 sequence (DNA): TGCGACAGCAGCCAAGCTACTAGCGGGAGGTCCGAGCAGTACTTC. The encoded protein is CDSSQATSGRSEQYF.